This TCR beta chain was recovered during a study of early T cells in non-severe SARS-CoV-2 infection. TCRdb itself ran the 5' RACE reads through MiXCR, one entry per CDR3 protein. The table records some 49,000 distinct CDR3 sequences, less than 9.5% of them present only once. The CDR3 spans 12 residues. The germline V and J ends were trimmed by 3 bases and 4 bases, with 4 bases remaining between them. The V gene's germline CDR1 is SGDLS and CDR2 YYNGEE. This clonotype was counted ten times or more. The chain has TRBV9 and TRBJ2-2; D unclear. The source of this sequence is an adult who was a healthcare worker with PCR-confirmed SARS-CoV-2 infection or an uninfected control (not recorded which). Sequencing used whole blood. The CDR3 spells CASSGGTGELFF. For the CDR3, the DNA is TGTGCCAGCAGCGGGGGCACCGGGGAGCTGTTTTTT.